The 23 T cell receptor beta chains presented below share a single source sample, sequenced in a study of T cell responses to AZD1222 COVID-19 vaccine. Only in-frame clones appear in the TCRdb table, and some are missing; sequencing was by immunoSEQ multiplex PCR. The sample lists 95,000 to 100,000 clones, about nine tenths seen once, with 1.3% in the top ten. The sequencing here drew on peripheral blood, taken on day 0 of AZD1222 vaccination. The receptors derive from an adult in good health.

The chain combines TRBV12-3 or TRBV12-4 with TRBJ1-1, with D tentatively TRBD1 (5 bases). The ends were cut back, 6 bases at V and 8 bases at J, with 10 bases in the middle. The CDR3 sequence is 11 residues long. The CDR3 region has the DNA TGTGCCAGCAGAGCAGGGTCCGAAGCTTTCTTT. Translating it yields CASRAGSEAFF.

The rearrangement uses TRBV12-3 or TRBV12-4 and TRBJ2-7; D is undetermined. This CDR3 contains 12 residues. The V end lost 5 bases, the J end lost 3 bases, and 8 bases lay between the germline ends. CDR3 sequence: CASSPSVYEQYF. The CDR3 nucleotides are TGTGCCAGCAGTCCGTCCGTCTACGAGCAGTACTTC.

This rearrangement joins TRBV5-1 to TRBJ1-2; 8 positions agree with TRBD1. V dropped 0 bases and J dropped 8; count of bases not matched to a gene: 9. The CDR3 has 15 amino acids. Germline assignment: CDR1 SGHRS and CDR2 YFSETQ. The chain's CDR3 is CASSLDTTGAGGYTF. For the CDR3, the DNA is TGCGCCAGCAGCTTGGATACGACAGGGGCGGGAGGCTACACCTTC.

The chain couples TRBV19 to TRBJ1-2; D may be TRBD1 (5 bases). Germline V lookup: CDR1 LNHDA, CDR2 SQIVND (reference sequence). The CDR3 totals 15 residues. V gave up 5 bases and J gave up 3 bases, with 16 bases separating them. The CDR3 DNA sequence: TGTGCCAGTAGTCTGACCGGGACGCTTGACTATGGCTACACCTTC. It is translated as CASSLTGTLDYGYTF.

The rearrangement joins TRBV19 to TRBJ2-1, with 7 bases aligning to TRBD1. The V gene's germline CDR1 is LNHDA and CDR2 SQIVND (reference sequence). Trimming cost V 7 bases and J 0 bases; bases outside gene matches: 9. The CDR3 has 16 amino acids. CDR3 amino acids: CASIPAGTDSYNEQFF. The CDR3 DNA reads TGTGCCAGTATCCCAGCTGGGACAGACTCCTACAATGAGCAGTTCTTC.

This clone has just one count. This rearrangement joins TRBV27 to TRBJ1-4; D may be TRBD1 (5 bases). This CDR3 has 15 residues. The germline gives CDR1 MNHEY, CDR2 SMNVEV (reference sequence). With 3 bases removed from V and 8 bases from J, the gap between germline ends came to 16 bases. This chain's CDR3 is CASSLAGTYREKLFF. CDR3 sequence (DNA): TGTGCCAGCAGTTTGGCAGGGACTTATCGAGAAAAACTGTTTTTT.

The table lists this clone with a count of one. The V gene is TRBV6-5, the J gene TRBJ1-3, with a possible D match to TRBD1 (5 bases). The CDR3 covers 13 residues. The germline V gene encodes CDR1 MNHEY and CDR2 SVGAGI. Trimming left V 5 bases short and J 6 bases short, with 11 bases between. CDR3 DNA sequence: TGTGCCAGCAGTCCCGGGACGGTAAACACCATATATTTT. It encodes CASSPGTVNTIYF.

The chain recombines TRBV19 with TRBJ2-6, with D unresolved. This CDR3 is 15 amino acids long. Trimming took 3 bases from V and 0 from J, leaving 6 bases between them. Germline V CDR1 and CDR2: LNHDA, SQIVND (reference sequence). CDR3 bases: TGTGCCAGTAGTATGCGGAGCTCTGGGGCCAACGTCCTGACTTTC. Translation: CASSMRSSGANVLTF.

This clone was recorded only once. The CDR3, as DNA: TGCGCCAGCAGCTTCAACACGAACACCGGGGAGCTGTTTTTT. Its protein is CASSFNTNTGELFF. V and J are TRBV5-1 and TRBJ2-2, with unresolved D. Germline V lookup: CDR1 SGHRS, CDR2 YFSETQ. Trimming stripped 2 bases from V and 0 bases from J, with 5 bases between. The CDR3 length is 14 residues.

The chain is built from TRBV14 and TRBJ2-1; TRBD1 agrees at 8 bases. The CDR3 spans 17 residues. The J segment lost 9 bases and the V segment lost 3 bases, leaving 16 bases of the junction unmatched. Germline V CDR1 and CDR2: SGHDN, FVKESK. CDR3 residues: CASSHIQTWDRSSEQFF. The CDR3 nucleotides are TGTGCCAGCAGCCACATCCAAACTTGGGACAGGTCCAGTGAGCAGTTCTTC.

The V call is TRBV5-6, the J call TRBJ1-2, with no clear D. Looked up from germline, CDR1 is SGHDT and CDR2 is YYEEEE. CDR3 length: 14 residues. Trimming left V 1 base short and J 4 bases short, with 11 bases between. The CDR3: CASSLMDAIYGYTF. DNA for the CDR3: TGTGCCAGCAGCTTGATGGATGCAATCTATGGCTACACCTTC.

This chain uses TRBV4-1 with TRBJ2-7; a weak D match, TRBD1 (5 bases). V was trimmed by 1 base and J by 7 bases, leaving 14 bases between them. Per germline, CDR1 MGHRA and CDR2 YSYEKL. The CDR3 consists of 14 residues. CDR3: CASSQGGFKGEQYF. In DNA, the CDR3 is TGCGCCAGCAGCCAAGGGGGATTCAAGGGGGAGCAGTACTTC.

The chain couples TRBV9 to TRBJ2-7, with TRBD2 identical over 14 bases. The CDR3 has 16 residues. The trim removed 4 bases at V and 0 bases at J, leaving 3 bases unmatched. Germline CDR1 is SGDLS and CDR2 is YYNGEE. The CDR3 sequence: CASSFGTSGGSYEQYF. The DNA of the CDR3 is TGTGCCAGCAGCTTTGGGACTAGCGGGGGCTCCTACGAGCAGTACTTC.

The gene calls are TRBV30 and TRBJ2-3; D unresolved. The V and J ends lost 5 bases and 2 bases respectively, with 8 bases between them. Germline V gives CDR1 GTSNPN, CDR2 SVGIG (reference sequence). CDR3 length: 12 residues. CDR3: CAWGRDTDTQYF. DNA of the CDR3: TGTGCCTGGGGTAGGGACACAGATACGCAGTATTTT.

The chain has TRBV30 and TRBJ1-3; TRBD1 matches at 8 bases. V lost 4 bases, J lost 3 bases, and 8 bases stayed unmatched. The CDR3 runs 15 residues. CDR1 is GTSNPN, CDR2 SVGIG, per germline (reference sequence). The CDR3 DNA sequence: TGTGCCTGGAACCCTACAGGGGGGATTGGAAACACCATATATTTT. Protein product: CAWNPTGGIGNTIYF.

The CDR3 sequence: CASSPLAEAFF. Written as DNA, the CDR3 is TGTGCCAGCAGTCCCTTGGCTGAAGCTTTCTTT. V gene TRBV7-6 combines with J gene TRBJ1-1; D unclear. CDR3 length: 11 amino acids. Germline lookup yields CDR1 SGHVS and CDR2 FNYEAQ. The ends were cut back, 6 bases at V and 6 bases at J, with 8 bases in the middle.

The chain recombines TRBV28 with TRBJ2-1, with a tentative D call TRBD1 (5 bases). The V gene's germline CDR1 is MDHEN and CDR2 SYDVKM. This CDR3 contains 14 residues. V was clipped by 3 bases and J by 0 bases, with 6 bases between them. The CDR3 region has the DNA TGTGCCAGCAGTTTGACAGCCTCCTACAATGAGCAGTTCTTC. Its translation is CASSLTASYNEQFF.

The genes are TRBV6-1 and TRBJ1-2; TRBD1 matches at 8 bases. The CDR3 contains 16 residues. Unmatched junction bases numbered 9, after V lost 1 base and J lost 5 bases. Germline-derived CDR1 and CDR2 are MNHNS and SASEGT. CDR3 residues: CASSEEVAGGSYGYTF. The CDR3 DNA reads as TGTGCCAGCAGTGAAGAAGTAGCAGGGGGCTCGTATGGCTACACCTTC.

The V and J genes are TRBV28 and TRBJ1-2, with TRBD1 identical over 12 bases. Unmatched junction bases numbered 3, after V lost 6 bases and J lost 7 bases. The CDR3 loop spans 13 amino acids. The germline V gene has CDR1 MDHEN and CDR2 SYDVKM. Here the CDR3 DNA reads TGTGCCAGCAGGGGGACAGGGGGCTCTGGCTACACCTTC. It encodes CASRGTGGSGYTF.

This chain connects TRBV5-1 to TRBJ2-7; the match to TRBD1 covers 7 bases. J was trimmed by 2 bases and V by 3 bases; bases with no gene match: 5. The CDR3 length is 14 residues. Germline loops: CDR1 SGHRS, CDR2 YFSETQ. This chain's CDR3 is CASSSLQGTYEQYF. CDR3 DNA: TGCGCCAGCAGCTCCTTACAGGGGACCTACGAGCAGTACTTC.

This rearrangement joins TRBV6-1 to TRBJ1-6, with D uncertain. V was clipped by 2 bases and J by 5 bases, with 4 bases between them. Germline V gene lookup returns CDR1 MNHNS and CDR2 SASEGT. The CDR3 is 13 residues long. The CDR3 sequence is CASSENDNSPLHF. As DNA, the CDR3 is TGTGCCAGCAGTGAAAATGATAATTCACCCCTCCACTTT.

The chain has TRBV4-1 and TRBJ2-5; 7 nucleotides align to TRBD2. The germline V gene has CDR1 MGHRA and CDR2 YSYEKL. The CDR3 length is 15 residues. V lost 0 bases to trimming and J lost 6 bases; unmatched junction nucleotides: 7. This CDR3 is CASSQDPAGIKTQYF. DNA for the CDR3: TGCGCCAGCAGCCAAGATCCAGCGGGGATAAAGACCCAGTACTTC.

CDR3 protein: CASSAGQGFTEAFF. The DNA of the CDR3 is TGTGCCAGCAGTGCGGGACAGGGGTTTACTGAAGCTTTCTTT. J is TRBJ1-1 and V is TRBV2; TRBD1 matches 10 bases. The length of the CDR3 is 14 residues. With 4 bases clipped from V and 5 bases from J, the junction kept 4 bases outside the gene matches. From germline, CDR1 is SNHLY and CDR2 FYNNEI.